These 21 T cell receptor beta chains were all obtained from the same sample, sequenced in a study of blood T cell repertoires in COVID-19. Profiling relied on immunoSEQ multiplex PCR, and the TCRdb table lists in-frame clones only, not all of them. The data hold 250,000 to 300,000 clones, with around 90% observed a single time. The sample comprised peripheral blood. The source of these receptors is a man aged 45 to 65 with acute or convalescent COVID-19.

The CDR3 region has the DNA TGTGCCAGCAGCTTATTACTAGCCGAGGGGGCTACCCAGTACTTC. This codes for CASSLLLAEGATQYF. This chain uses TRBV7-2 with TRBJ2-5; D perhaps matches TRBD1 (7 bases). The V and J ends lost 2 bases and 8 bases respectively, with 18 bases between them. Germline CDR1 reads SGHTA; CDR2 reads FQGNSA. The CDR3 sequence is 15 residues long. The variable domain in full, with the rest retrieved from reference TRBV7-2 and TRBJ2-5, is GAGVSQSPSNKVTEKGKDVELRCDPISGHTALYWYRQSLGQGLEFLIYFQGNSAPDKSGLPSDRFSAERTGGSVSTLTIQRTQQEDSAVYLCASSLLLAEGATQYFGPGTRLLVL.

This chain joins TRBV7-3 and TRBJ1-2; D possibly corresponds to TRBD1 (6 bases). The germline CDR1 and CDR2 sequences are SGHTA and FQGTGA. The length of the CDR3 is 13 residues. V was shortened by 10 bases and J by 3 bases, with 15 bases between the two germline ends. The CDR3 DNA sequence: TGTGCCACCAAGGGGGGGCCGGACTATGGCTACACCTTC. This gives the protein CATKGGPDYGYTF.

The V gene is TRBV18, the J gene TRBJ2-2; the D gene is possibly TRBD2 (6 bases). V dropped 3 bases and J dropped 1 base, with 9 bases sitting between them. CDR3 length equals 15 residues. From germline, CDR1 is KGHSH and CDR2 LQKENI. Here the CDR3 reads CASSPDYLNTGELFF. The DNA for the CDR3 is TGTGCCAGCTCACCGGACTATCTGAACACCGGGGAGCTGTTTTTT.

CDR3 bases: TGCAGCGTGGACAGGGGGCACACTGAAGCTTTCTTT. It encodes CSVDRGHTEAFF. The chain carries TRBV29-1 and TRBJ1-1; 11 nucleotides line up with TRBD1. The germline CDR1 and CDR2 sequences are SQVTM and ANQGSEA. The V segment lost 6 bases and the J segment 3 bases; nucleotides outside the gene matches: 0. The CDR3 length is 12 residues. Supplemented by reference TRBV29-1 and TRBJ1-1, the full variable domain reads SAVISQKPSRDICQRGTSLTIQCQVDSQVTMMFWYRQQPGQSLTLIATANQGSEATYESGFVIDKFPISRPNLTFSTLTVSNMSPEDSSIYLCSVDRGHTEAFFGQGTRLTVV.

Here the CDR3 DNA reads TGCAGCGTTGAAGAGGCCCCAAACACTGAAGCTTTCTTT. This codes for CSVEEAPNTEAFF. V and J are TRBV29-1 and TRBJ1-1; no definite D call. Trimming removed 0 bases at V and 2 bases at J, with 7 bases between. Germline CDR1 and CDR2: SQVTM and ANQGSEA. CDR3 length: 13 amino acids. The full variable domain, rest sourced from reference TRBV29-1 and TRBJ1-1, is SAVISQKPSRDICQRGTSLTIQCQVDSQVTMMFWYRQQPGQSLTLIATANQGSEATYESGFVIDKFPISRPNLTFSTLTVSNMSPEDSSIYLCSVEEAPNTEAFFGQGTRLTVV.

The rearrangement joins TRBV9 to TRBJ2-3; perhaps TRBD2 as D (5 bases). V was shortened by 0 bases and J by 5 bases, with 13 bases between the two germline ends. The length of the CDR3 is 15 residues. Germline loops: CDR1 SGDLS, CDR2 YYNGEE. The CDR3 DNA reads TGTGCCAGCAGCGTAGGTTACGGGGTTGAAGATACGCAGTATTTT. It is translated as CASSVGYGVEDTQYF.

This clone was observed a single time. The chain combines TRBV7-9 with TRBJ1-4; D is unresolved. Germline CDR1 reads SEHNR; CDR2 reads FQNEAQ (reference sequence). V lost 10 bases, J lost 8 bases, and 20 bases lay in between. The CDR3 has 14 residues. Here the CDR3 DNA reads TGTGCCACCCCTGTAGGGAATTCGGGGGAAAAACTGTTTTTT. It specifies CATPVGNSGEKLFF.

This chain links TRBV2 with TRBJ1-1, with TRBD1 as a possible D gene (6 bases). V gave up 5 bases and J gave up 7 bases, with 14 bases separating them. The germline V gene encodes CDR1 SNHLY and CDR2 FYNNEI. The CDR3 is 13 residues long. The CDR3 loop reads CASSLTGPSEAFF. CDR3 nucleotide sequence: TGTGCCAGCAGTTTAACAGGGCCGAGTGAAGCTTTCTTT.

CDR3 sequence reads: CASSIGPAGADTQYF. DNA of the CDR3: TGTGCCAGCAGCATTGGACCGGCGGGGGCAGATACGCAGTATTTT. J is TRBJ2-3 and V is TRBV2, with 7 bases identical to TRBD2. The J segment lost 4 bases and the V segment lost 6 bases, leaving 10 bases of the junction unmatched. Germline V gene data show CDR1 as SNHLY and CDR2 as FYNNEI. This CDR3 has 15 amino acids.

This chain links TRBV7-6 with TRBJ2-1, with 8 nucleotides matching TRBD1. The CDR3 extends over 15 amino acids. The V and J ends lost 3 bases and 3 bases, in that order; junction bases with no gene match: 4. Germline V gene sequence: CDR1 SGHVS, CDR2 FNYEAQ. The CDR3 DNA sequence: TGTGCCAGCAGCTTCTCCGGACAGGGCTACAATGAGCAGTTCTTC. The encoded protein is CASSFSGQGYNEQFF.

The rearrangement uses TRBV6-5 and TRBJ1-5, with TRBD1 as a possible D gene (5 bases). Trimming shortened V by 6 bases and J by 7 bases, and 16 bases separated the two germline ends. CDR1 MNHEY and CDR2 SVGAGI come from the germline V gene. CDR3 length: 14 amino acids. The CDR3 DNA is TGTGCCAGCAGCCCCTCCAGGGAAACGCAGCCCCAGCATTTT. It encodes CASSPSRETQPQHF.

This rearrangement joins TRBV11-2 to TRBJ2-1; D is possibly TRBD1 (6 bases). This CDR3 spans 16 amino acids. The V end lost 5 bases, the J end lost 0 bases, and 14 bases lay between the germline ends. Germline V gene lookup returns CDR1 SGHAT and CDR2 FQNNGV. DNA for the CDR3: TGTGCCAGCAGCATCCAGACAGGAACCTCCTACAATGAGCAGTTCTTC. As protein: CASSIQTGTSYNEQFF.

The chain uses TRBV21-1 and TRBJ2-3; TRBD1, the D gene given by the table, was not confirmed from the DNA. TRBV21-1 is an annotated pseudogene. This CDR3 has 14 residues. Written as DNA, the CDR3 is TGTGCCAGCACCCTAGACAGGCTGACGGATACGCAGTATTTT. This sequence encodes CASTLDRLTDTQYF.

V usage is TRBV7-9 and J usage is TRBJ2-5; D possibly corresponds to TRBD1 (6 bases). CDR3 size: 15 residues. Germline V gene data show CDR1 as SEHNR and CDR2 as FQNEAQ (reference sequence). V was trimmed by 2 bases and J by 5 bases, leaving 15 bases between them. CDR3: CASSLSRGLRETQYF. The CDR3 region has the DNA TGTGCCAGCAGCTTATCGAGGGGGTTGAGGGAGACCCAGTACTTC.

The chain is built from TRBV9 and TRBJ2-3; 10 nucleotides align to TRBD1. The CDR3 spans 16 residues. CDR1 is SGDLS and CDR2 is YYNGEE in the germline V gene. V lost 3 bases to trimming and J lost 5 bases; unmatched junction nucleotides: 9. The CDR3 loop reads CASSGLDRGLGDTQYF. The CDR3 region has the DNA TGTGCCAGCAGCGGCCTCGACAGGGGGCTTGGAGATACGCAGTATTTT.

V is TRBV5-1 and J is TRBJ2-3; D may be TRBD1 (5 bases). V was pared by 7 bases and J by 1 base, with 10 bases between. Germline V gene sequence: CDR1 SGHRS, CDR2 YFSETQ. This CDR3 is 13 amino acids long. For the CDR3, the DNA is TGCGCCAGCCAATTAGGGGGCACAGATACGCAGTATTTT. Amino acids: CASQLGGTDTQYF. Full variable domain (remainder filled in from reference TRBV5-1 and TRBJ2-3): KAGVTQTPRYLIKTRGQQVTLSCSPISGHRSVSWYQQTPGQGLQFLFEYFSETQRNKGNFPGRFSGRQFSNSRSEMNVSTLELGDSALYLCASQLGGTDTQYFGPGTRLTVL.

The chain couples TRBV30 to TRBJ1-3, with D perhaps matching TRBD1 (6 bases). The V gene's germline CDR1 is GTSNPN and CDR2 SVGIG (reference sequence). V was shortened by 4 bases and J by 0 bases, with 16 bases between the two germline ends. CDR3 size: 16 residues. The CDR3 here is CAWTFSGASSGNTIYF. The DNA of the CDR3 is TGTGCCTGGACCTTTTCAGGGGCGAGCTCTGGAAACACCATATATTTT.

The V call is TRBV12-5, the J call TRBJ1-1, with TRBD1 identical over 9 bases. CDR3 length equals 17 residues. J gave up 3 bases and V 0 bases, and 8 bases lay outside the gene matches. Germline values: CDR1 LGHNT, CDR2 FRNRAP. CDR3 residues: CASGLVLFRDRDTEAFF. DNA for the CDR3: TGTGCTAGTGGTTTGGTCTTATTCCGGGACAGGGACACTGAAGCTTTCTTT.

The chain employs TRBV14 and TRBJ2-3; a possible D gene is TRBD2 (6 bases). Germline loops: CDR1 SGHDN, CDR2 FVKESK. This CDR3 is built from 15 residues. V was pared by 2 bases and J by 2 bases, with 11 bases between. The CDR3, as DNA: TGTGCCAGCAGCCAACCGGGAGCCTCCACAGATACGCAGTATTTT. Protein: CASSQPGASTDTQYF.

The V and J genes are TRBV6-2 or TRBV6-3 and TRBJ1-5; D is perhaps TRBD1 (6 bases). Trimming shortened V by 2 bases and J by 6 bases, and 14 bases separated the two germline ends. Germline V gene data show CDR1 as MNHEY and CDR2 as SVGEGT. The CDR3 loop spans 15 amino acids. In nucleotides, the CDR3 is TGTGCCAGCAGTTACGGACAAAGGGGGAGTCAGCCCCAGCATTTT. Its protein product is CASSYGQRGSQPQHF.

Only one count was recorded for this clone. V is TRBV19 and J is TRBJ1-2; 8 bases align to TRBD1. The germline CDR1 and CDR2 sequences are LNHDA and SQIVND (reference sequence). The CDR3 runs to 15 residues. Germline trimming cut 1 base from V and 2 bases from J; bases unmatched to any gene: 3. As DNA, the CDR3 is TGTGCCAGTAGTATAGCCGGGACAGGAAACTATGGCTACACCTTC. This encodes CASSIAGTGNYGYTF.